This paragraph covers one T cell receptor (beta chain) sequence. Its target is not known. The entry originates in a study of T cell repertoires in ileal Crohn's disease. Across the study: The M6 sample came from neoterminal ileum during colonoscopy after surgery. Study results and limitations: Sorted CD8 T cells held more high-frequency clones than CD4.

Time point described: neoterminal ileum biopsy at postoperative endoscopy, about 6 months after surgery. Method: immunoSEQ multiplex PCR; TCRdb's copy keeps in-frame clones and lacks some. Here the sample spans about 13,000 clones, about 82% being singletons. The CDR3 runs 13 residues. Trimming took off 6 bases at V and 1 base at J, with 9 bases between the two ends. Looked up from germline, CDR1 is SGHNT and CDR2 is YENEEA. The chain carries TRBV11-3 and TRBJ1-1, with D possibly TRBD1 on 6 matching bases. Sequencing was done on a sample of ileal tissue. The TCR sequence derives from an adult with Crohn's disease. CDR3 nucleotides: TGTGCCAGCAGTCAGGGGCGGAACACTGAAGCTTTCTTT. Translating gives CASSQGRNTEAFF.